In this sample, the clone carrying this T cell receptor (beta chain) turned up many times. Its target is not known. As to time point: pre-sensitization, week 0. Treatment: therapeutic diphenylcyclopropenone sensitization with weekly scalp DPC. TCRdb passed the RACE reads through MiXCR, listing each CDR3 protein once. The table includes under 300,000 distinct CDR3 sequences, 7.5% to 9% detected once. The data were obtained in a study of human T cells and chemical hapten exposure. Findings and caveats of the study: Expanded TCRs produced significantly more large CDR3 similarity clusters than controls did.

Germline V gene data show CDR1 as SGHTA and CDR2 as FQGTGA. V was clipped by 2 bases and J by 0 bases, with 10 bases between them. The CDR3 is 15 residues long. The origin of this receptor is a man younger than 30 with alopecia areata. Some clones in this sample may be carry-over from other donors' samples. Sequenced here: whole blood, sampled in connection with sensitization to the hapten diphenylcyclopropenone (DPC). The rearrangement links TRBV7-3 to TRBJ1-2; D not resolved. CDR3 region: CASSLGGQSNYGYTF. The CDR3 DNA follows: TGTGCCAGCAGCTTAGGTGGCCAGTCTAACTATGGCTACACCTTC.